This T cell receptor beta chain emerged from a study of T cells expressing NK-cell markers. The V gene's germline CDR1 is SGHTA and CDR2 FQGNSA. The CDR3 loop spans 13 amino acids. From its re-call of the 5' RACE reads, TCRdb lists each CDR3 protein once, without DNA. This table lists over 250,000 distinct CDR3 sequences. The receptor's source is a woman between 18 and 69 years old in good health. The chain recombines TRBV7-2 with TRBJ2-5; TCRdb names TRBD1, which stays unverified in the absence of DNA. Sequencing was performed on blood T cells: a sorted CD56 or NKG2C T cell subset, CD4+ or CD8+ T cells, or bulk PBMC T cells (not recorded which). The CDR3 loop reads CASSGGFQETQYF.